This TCR beta chain derives from a study of blood T cells in healthy people across ages. Overall study findings and caveats: Diversity figures derived from one million T cells were judged to underestimate the true value.

Healthy Caucasian individuals from Russia aged about 6 to 90 were enrolled as donors. Trimming cost V 0 bases and J 7 bases; bases outside gene matches: 6. Germline CDR1 reads LGHNA; CDR2 reads YSLEER. The CDR3 covers 15 residues. As to this clonotype: Its antigen is currently unknown.

Next came a second PCR, run for about 6 to 12 cycles, which used a sample-barcoded 5' primer along with a J-beta primer mix. Using its own MiXCR run on the 5' RACE reads, TCRdb lists one record per CDR3 protein. The data show about 1.8 million distinct CDR3 sequences, about 49% seen once. The TCR originated in a woman aged 40 to 50 in good health. This chain links TRBV4-3 with TRBJ2-1; TRBD2 matches at 7 bases. The sample comprised blood. CDR3 nucleotides: TGCGCCAGCAGCCAAGATGTGCTAGCGGTTAATGAGCAGTTCTTC. Its protein product is CASSQDVLAVNEQFF.